This TCR beta chain is drawn from a study of T cells in Graves' hyperthyroidism and ophthalmopathy. Points on this clonotype: Its target is not known.

This CDR3 is 14 amino acids long. CDR1 and CDR2 from the germline V gene are SEHNR and FQNEAQ (reference sequence). Deletions cut 3 bases from V and 1 base from J, with 9 bases between. Notes on the study in general: Stable hyperthyroidism was told apart from ophthalmopathy by a model built on 13 V-J features. Blood held most thyroid clonotypes expanded above 0.001 frequency.

Using RNA transcripts as the source, TCR beta CDR3 regions were amplified. When the TCR CDR3 underwent first-round RT-PCR, the HTBI primer set was used. Each CDR3 protein gets one entry after TCRdb re-called the multiplex PCR reads with MiXCR. The table lists under 700,000 distinct CDR3 sequences, roughly 46% of them singletons, with 8.2% in the top ten. The chain carries TRBV7-9 and TRBJ1-1, with a weak D call TRBD1 (6 bases). Sequencing was performed on peripheral blood or thyroid tissue (not recorded which). This TCR was recovered from a woman younger than 35 with Graves' hyperthyroidism. CDR3 bases: TGTGCCAGCAGCTTCTGGACAGCGAACACTGAAGCTTTCTTT. This codes for CASSFWTANTEAFF.